The sequence of this T cell receptor (beta chain) was determined in a study of siplizumab effects on memory and regulatory T cells. Per-sample assaying covered 95,000 to 100,000 TCR templates. Libraries were prepared by immunoSEQ multiplex PCR; TCRdb keeps only in-frame clonotypes and omits some of them. This sample has some 100,000 clones; about 90% occur once, and the top ten carry approximately 12%. CDR3 length: 13 amino acids. The germline V and J ends were trimmed by 0 bases and 7 bases, with 9 bases remaining between them. Germline values: CDR1 MGHRA, CDR2 YSYEKL. Sequencing was performed on non-Treg CD4+ T cells sorted from blood. The genes are TRBV4-1 and TRBJ2-5; a possible D gene is TRBD2 (5 bases). The receptor was isolated from a human donor in good health. CDR3 sequence: CASSQDRAGTQYF. In nucleotides, the CDR3 is TGCGCCAGCAGCCAAGATCGGGCGGGGACCCAGTACTTC.